Many counts were recorded for the clone carrying this T cell receptor beta chain. Its antigen remains unknown. MiXCR, run by TCRdb on the reads, gives a single entry per CDR3 protein. Of about 110,000 distinct CDR3 sequences in the sample, about 9.5% were seen once. The data stem from a study of T cell repertoires in cytomegalovirus infection. The wider study: It can be stated that public TCR beta signatures indicated CMV infection as well as a matching HLA type. Findings and limits, study-wide: It was HLA-C-restricted CMV-specific TCR beta clonotypes that dominated the response ex vivo. Individuals carrying CMV plus the relevant HLA were identified by cumulative frequency of public TCR beta families.

J lost 7 bases, V lost 2 bases, and 11 bases had no gene match. Germline V gene lookup returns CDR1 SGHVS and CDR2 FQNEAQ. The CDR3 loop spans 17 amino acids. Sequencing input: PBMCs, sequenced either directly or after in vitro stimulation (not recorded which). The chain is built from TRBV7-8 and TRBJ2-7; 13 bases are a match to TRBD2. The origin of this receptor is a human donor in good health (CMV status not recorded). Some clones in this sample may be carry-over from other donors' samples. DNA for the CDR3: TGTGCCAGCAGCTTATTCAGAACTAGCGGGAGGGCCGGTGAGCAGTACTTC. This translates into CASSLFRTSGRAGEQYF.